The rows below give T cell receptor beta chains drawn from one sample of a study of OX40 agonist ivuxolimab in advanced cancers. TCRdb keeps only in-frame clones here, not all; method: immunoSEQ multiplex PCR. The data hold around 31,000 clones, with about 86% observed a single time. The sequences come from CD4+ or CD8+ T cells sorted from blood, collected in a trial of the OX40 agonist ivuxolimab. Every receptor here comes from an adult with an advanced solid tumor such as melanoma, head and neck, liver or kidney cancer. Each CDR3 is given with its conserved first and last residue. A D gene is named only where the DNA matches it firmly. A row's size may be missing; if present it is once, few, many or a size class.

clone_size: .
d_call: .
v_call: TRBV28
j_call: TRBJ2-3
cdr3_nt: TGTGCCAGCAGTTGGGGGTATGGCACAGATACGCAGTATTTT
cdr3_aa: CASSWGYGTDTQYF

clone_size: .
d_call: .
v_call: TRBV19
j_call: TRBJ2-1
cdr3_nt: TGTGCCAGTAGTTCAGGGCTTAGCTGGAGGTCCTACAATGAGCAGTTCTTC
cdr3_aa: CASSSGLSWRSYNEQFF

clone_size: .
d_call: TRBD1
v_call: TRBV28
j_call: TRBJ2-3
cdr3_nt: TGTGCCAGCAGTTTATCCAGGGGGACAGATACGCAGTATTTT
cdr3_aa: CASSLSRGTDTQYF

clone_size: .
d_call: .
v_call: TRBV5-1
j_call: TRBJ1-2
cdr3_nt: TGCGCCAGCAGCTTGTACCGGGGCCCGGTCGATGGCTACACCTTC
cdr3_aa: CASSLYRGPVDGYTF

clone_size: .
d_call: .
v_call: TRBV7-9
j_call: TRBJ2-7
cdr3_nt: TGTGCCAGCAGCTTAGAAGGCAGCCCGGGCTACGAGCAGTACTTC
cdr3_aa: CASSLEGSPGYEQYF

clone_size: .
d_call: TRBD2
v_call: TRBV6-1
j_call: TRBJ2-3
cdr3_nt: TGTGCCAGCAGTGGACTAGCGGGAGGCACAGATACGCAGTATTTT
cdr3_aa: CASSGLAGGTDTQYF

clone_size: few
d_call: .
v_call: TRBV19
j_call: TRBJ2-3
cdr3_nt: TGTGCCAGTAGTGTGATAAGTTCTAGCACAGATACGCAGTATTTT
cdr3_aa: CASSVISSSTDTQYF

clone_size: .
d_call: .
v_call: TRBV6-5
j_call: TRBJ2-1
cdr3_nt: TGTGCCAGCAGCGACCCGTGGAGTGAGCAGTTCTTC
cdr3_aa: CASSDPWSEQFF

clone_size: .
d_call: .
v_call: TRBV6-1
j_call: TRBJ2-1
cdr3_nt: TGTGCCAGCAGTGAAGGGACAGAAAACTACAATGAGCAGTTCTTC
cdr3_aa: CASSEGTENYNEQFF

clone_size: .
d_call: .
v_call: TRBV19
j_call: TRBJ1-1
cdr3_nt: TGTGCCAGTAGTATAGAGGTTCGGGGGGGCCGGCCTGAAGCTTTCTTT
cdr3_aa: CASSIEVRGGRPEAFF

clone_size: .
d_call: TRBD2
v_call: TRBV11-2
j_call: TRBJ2-3
cdr3_nt: TGTGCCAGCAGCTTAAGGGAGGGATCGGCGATAGATACGCAGTATTTT
cdr3_aa: CASSLREGSAIDTQYF

clone_size: .
d_call: .
v_call: TRBV27
j_call: TRBJ2-7
cdr3_nt: TGTGCCAGCAGTTTAGGGACCACCCAACACTTC
cdr3_aa: CASSLGTTQHF

clone_size: once
d_call: .
v_call: TRBV7-9
j_call: TRBJ2-1
cdr3_nt: TGTGCCAGCTCCAAGGTGGTCGATGAGCAGTTCTTC
cdr3_aa: CASSKVVDEQFF

clone_size: .
d_call: .
v_call: TRBV7-3
j_call: TRBJ2-7
cdr3_nt: TGTGCCAGCAGTTCCGCTCCGGGGTCATACGAGCAGTACTTC
cdr3_aa: CASSSAPGSYEQYF

clone_size: .
d_call: TRBD2
v_call: TRBV6-5
j_call: TRBJ2-1
cdr3_nt: TGTGCCAGCAGTTACGGGTACCGGGAGGGCTACAATGAGCAGTTCTTC
cdr3_aa: CASSYGYREGYNEQFF

clone_size: .
d_call: TRBD2
v_call: TRBV5-1
j_call: TRBJ2-3
cdr3_nt: TGCGCCAGCAGCCAAACGGGACTAGCGGGAGGTCCCACAGATACGCAGTATTTT
cdr3_aa: CASSQTGLAGGPTDTQYF

clone_size: .
d_call: .
v_call: TRBV28
j_call: TRBJ2-4
cdr3_nt: TGTGCCAGCAGTTTAACCCGAGGGGAGTGGAACATTCAGTACTTC
cdr3_aa: CASSLTRGEWNIQYF

clone_size: .
d_call: TRBD1
v_call: TRBV5-4
j_call: TRBJ1-1
cdr3_nt: TGTGCCAGCTTTCGGGACAGGGCTGAAGCTTTCTTT
cdr3_aa: CASFRDRAEAFF

clone_size: .
d_call: .
v_call: TRBV11-2
j_call: TRBJ2-3
cdr3_nt: TGTGCCAGCAGCTTAAATATTCGGGCAGATACGCAGTATTTT
cdr3_aa: CASSLNIRADTQYF

clone_size: .
d_call: TRBD1
v_call: TRBV2
j_call: TRBJ1-2
cdr3_nt: TGTGCCAGCAGACAGGGACAGATATATGGCTACACCTTC
cdr3_aa: CASRQGQIYGYTF

clone_size: few
d_call: .
v_call: TRBV29-1
j_call: TRBJ1-1
cdr3_nt: TGCAGCGTCTCTGCATCGAACACTGAAGCTTTCTTT
cdr3_aa: CSVSASNTEAFF

clone_size: .
d_call: .
v_call: TRBV9
j_call: TRBJ2-7
cdr3_nt: TGTGCCAGCAGCCCACGGGCAGGTCCATCCGAGCAGTACTTC
cdr3_aa: CASSPRAGPSEQYF

clone_size: .
d_call: .
v_call: TRBV27
j_call: TRBJ2-7
cdr3_nt: TGTGCCAGCAGTTTATCCGCAGGCGCCCGGCAGTACTTC
cdr3_aa: CASSLSAGARQYF

clone_size: .
d_call: .
v_call: TRBV9
j_call: TRBJ2-7
cdr3_nt: TGTGCCAGCAGCACGAGCGGAAGCTCCTACGAGCAGTACTTC
cdr3_aa: CASSTSGSSYEQYF

clone_size: .
d_call: TRBD2
v_call: TRBV11-3
j_call: TRBJ2-1
cdr3_nt: TGTGCCAGCAGCTCGGACGGGGGGATCAATGAGCAGTTCTTC
cdr3_aa: CASSSDGGINEQFF

clone_size: .
d_call: TRBD1
v_call: TRBV4-3
j_call: TRBJ2-2
cdr3_nt: TGCGCCAGCAGCCAAGATAGGCGACAGGGGGGCACCGGGGAGCTGTTTTTT
cdr3_aa: CASSQDRRQGGTGELFF

clone_size: medium-sized
d_call: .
v_call: TRBV4-1
j_call: TRBJ1-5
cdr3_nt: TGCGCCAGCAGCCAAGAGAGATACAATCAGCCCCAGCATTTT
cdr3_aa: CASSQERYNQPQHF

clone_size: .
d_call: TRBD1
v_call: TRBV7-9
j_call: TRBJ2-7
cdr3_nt: TGTGCCAGCAGCTTAGAGGGGACAGGCTACGAGCAGTACTTC
cdr3_aa: CASSLEGTGYEQYF

clone_size: .
d_call: .
v_call: TRBV19
j_call: TRBJ2-7
cdr3_nt: TGTGCCAGTAGTATAACAGGGAGGGGAACCTACGAGCAGTACTTC
cdr3_aa: CASSITGRGTYEQYF

clone_size: once
d_call: .
v_call: TRBV28
j_call: TRBJ2-7
cdr3_nt: TGTGCCAGCAGATCCCCGGGAACCTCCTACGAGCAGTACTTC
cdr3_aa: CASRSPGTSYEQYF

clone_size: .
d_call: .
v_call: TRBV28
j_call: TRBJ2-2
cdr3_nt: TGTGCCACCCAGGGGCGGTTTCAGAACACCGGGGAGCTGTTTTTT
cdr3_aa: CATQGRFQNTGELFF

clone_size: .
d_call: .
v_call: TRBV7-6
j_call: TRBJ2-1
cdr3_nt: TGTGCCAGCGGGGGGCAGGGGGTTTACAATGAGCAGTTCTTC
cdr3_aa: CASGGQGVYNEQFF

clone_size: .
d_call: TRBD2
v_call: TRBV28
j_call: TRBJ2-7
cdr3_nt: TGTGCCAGCAGTCCCACTAGCGGTCCTTACGAGCAGTACTTC
cdr3_aa: CASSPTSGPYEQYF

clone_size: .
d_call: .
v_call: TRBV6-5
j_call: TRBJ2-7
cdr3_nt: TGTGCCAGCAGTTACCAAGGCGGCTACGAGCAGTACTTC
cdr3_aa: CASSYQGGYEQYF

clone_size: few
d_call: .
v_call: TRBV4-2
j_call: TRBJ1-1
cdr3_nt: TGTGCCAGCAGCCTAACAATGAACACTGAAGCTTTCTTT
cdr3_aa: CASSLTMNTEAFF

clone_size: .
d_call: TRBD1
v_call: TRBV5-4
j_call: TRBJ2-7
cdr3_nt: TGTGCCAGCAGCAAGCCGGGACAGGGATTGTACGAGCAGTACTTC
cdr3_aa: CASSKPGQGLYEQYF

clone_size: once
d_call: .
v_call: TRBV9
j_call: TRBJ1-2
cdr3_nt: TGTGCCAGCACCCTCACGGCGGGGACGCTAGTAGATGGCTACACCTTC
cdr3_aa: CASTLTAGTLVDGYTF

clone_size: .
d_call: .
v_call: TRBV7-3
j_call: TRBJ2-1
cdr3_nt: TGTGCCAGCAGCTTAAGGTCCCACAATGAGCAGTTCTTC
cdr3_aa: CASSLRSHNEQFF

clone_size: .
d_call: .
v_call: TRBV25-1
j_call: TRBJ2-1
cdr3_nt: TGTGCCAGCAGTGGTGCAGACTACAATGAGCAGTTCTTC
cdr3_aa: CASSGADYNEQFF

clone_size: .
d_call: .
v_call: TRBV27
j_call: TRBJ2-1
cdr3_nt: TGTGCCAGCAGTCCAGGGGCCGATGAGCAGTTCTTC
cdr3_aa: CASSPGADEQFF

clone_size: .
d_call: TRBD1
v_call: TRBV30
j_call: TRBJ1-2
cdr3_nt: TGTGCCTGGACAACTGGGGGACAGGGACACTATGGCTACACCTTC
cdr3_aa: CAWTTGGQGHYGYTF

clone_size: .
d_call: .
v_call: TRBV10-3
j_call: TRBJ2-6
cdr3_nt: TGTGCCATCAGTTACAGGGAGTTCGCCTCTGGGGCCAACGTCCTGACTTTC
cdr3_aa: CAISYREFASGANVLTF

clone_size: .
d_call: .
v_call: TRBV4-1
j_call: TRBJ1-1
cdr3_nt: TGCGCCAGCAGCCAAGATCCGGGACCGACAGGTGAAGCTTTCTTT
cdr3_aa: CASSQDPGPTGEAFF

clone_size: .
d_call: .
v_call: TRBV5-4
j_call: TRBJ2-5
cdr3_nt: TGTGCCAGCAGCTTGTTCGGTGGATCCCAAGAGACCCAGTACTTC
cdr3_aa: CASSLFGGSQETQYF

clone_size: .
d_call: TRBD2
v_call: TRBV4-1
j_call: TRBJ2-7
cdr3_nt: TGCGCCAGCAGCCACGGTCCAAGTCCGGGACTAGGTTACGAGCAGTACTTC
cdr3_aa: CASSHGPSPGLGYEQYF

clone_size: .
d_call: TRBD1
v_call: TRBV30
j_call: TRBJ1-2
cdr3_nt: TGTGCCTGGGGGACAGGTTATGGCTACACCTTC
cdr3_aa: CAWGTGYGYTF

clone_size: .
d_call: TRBD1
v_call: TRBV18
j_call: TRBJ2-7
cdr3_nt: TGTGCCAGCTCACCTTCGGACAGGCCTGGGGACGAGCAGTACTTC
cdr3_aa: CASSPSDRPGDEQYF

clone_size: .
d_call: TRBD2
v_call: TRBV7-6
j_call: TRBJ2-1
cdr3_nt: TGTGCCAGCAGCTTGGGAGCGGGAGTGGGGAATGAGCAGTTCTTC
cdr3_aa: CASSLGAGVGNEQFF

clone_size: .
d_call: .
v_call: TRBV9
j_call: TRBJ2-7
cdr3_nt: TGTGCCAGCAGCGTGGGAGTTGGGTACAGCTACGAGCAGTACTTC
cdr3_aa: CASSVGVGYSYEQYF

clone_size: once
d_call: TRBD1
v_call: TRBV9
j_call: TRBJ1-2
cdr3_nt: TGTGCCAGCAGTCAAGGGACAGCTCAGGGATATAAGGGAATGTATGGCTACACCTTC
cdr3_aa: CASSQGTAQGYKGMYGYTF

clone_size: .
d_call: .
v_call: TRBV9
j_call: TRBJ2-1
cdr3_nt: TGTGCCAGCAGCGTAGGAGGGGGGCGAAATGAGCAGTTCTTC
cdr3_aa: CASSVGGGRNEQFF

clone_size: .
d_call: .
v_call: TRBV4-3
j_call: TRBJ2-3
cdr3_nt: TGCGCCAGCAGCCAGCTGGGGGTGGGCACAGATACGCAGTATTTT
cdr3_aa: CASSQLGVGTDTQYF

clone_size: .
d_call: .
v_call: TRBV7-8
j_call: TRBJ2-7
cdr3_nt: TGTGCCAGCAGCACCGGGACTGGCTCCTACGAGCAGTACTTC
cdr3_aa: CASSTGTGSYEQYF

clone_size: large
d_call: TRBD1
v_call: TRBV18
j_call: TRBJ1-2
cdr3_nt: TGTGCCAGCTCACGACAGGGCGCAGGCTACACCTTC
cdr3_aa: CASSRQGAGYTF

clone_size: .
d_call: TRBD1
v_call: TRBV28
j_call: TRBJ2-7
cdr3_nt: TGTGCCAGCAGTTCACAGGGGTGGGCTGCGGACTTC
cdr3_aa: CASSSQGWAADF

clone_size: .
d_call: TRBD1
v_call: TRBV27
j_call: TRBJ1-2
cdr3_nt: TGTGCCAGCAGTTTATCGAGGACAGGGGTTAACTATGGCTACACCTTC
cdr3_aa: CASSLSRTGVNYGYTF